This T cell receptor (beta chain) was sequenced for a study of blood T cell repertoires in COVID-19. At the level of the study: Acute and convalescent COVID-19 specimens originated in the United States, Italy and Spain. The cDNA or gDNA used as material had been derived from T cells, B-cell-depleted T cells, or PBMCs.

Trimming cost V 1 base and J 2 bases; bases outside gene matches: 5. This CDR3 comprises 17 residues. Germline V gives CDR1 MGHRA, CDR2 YSYEKL. In the original analysis: Amplification from reference gene primers served as the basis for estimated nucleated cell counts. Clones were sequenced by immunoSEQ multiplex PCR, and TCRdb holds only the in-frame ones, with some missing. The V and J calls and clone size come from that table; D and trimming were worked out from the DNA. Seen here are roughly 100,000 clones, about two thirds observed once, and the top ten hold approximately 0.9%. The V call is TRBV4-1, the J call TRBJ2-1; 10 bases line up with TRBD2. Sequenced: peripheral blood. The source is a human donor with acute or convalescent COVID-19. The donor label of this sample is uncertain. This CDR3 is CASSQGSGGAPYNEQFF. CDR3 bases: TGCGCCAGCAGCCAAGGAAGCGGGGGGGCCCCCTACAATGAGCAGTTCTTC.